What follows describes a single T cell receptor (beta chain). This specimen comes from a study of PD-L1 blockade in urothelial cancer. Study at large: Investigators checked blood 3 weeks (second dose) and 6 weeks after treatment start. Specimens of blood held a median count of approximately 150,000 T cells.

The repertoire was sequenced with immunoSEQ multiplex PCR; TCRdb's copy has only in-frame clones and lacks some. This sample has tens of thousands of clones; roughly 89% occur once, and the top ten carry about 15%. Documented time point: pretreatment peripheral blood. Disease in patients was locally advanced or metastatic urothelial carcinoma. Samples spanned pretreatment and treatment, with 1 to 8 time points per patient. CDR1 is MRHNA, CDR2 SNTAGT, per germline. J gave up 1 base and V 5 bases, and 5 bases lay outside the gene matches. CDR3 size: 16 residues. Sequenced material: PBMCs, taken around atezolizumab (anti-PD-L1) treatment. The chain has TRBV6-4 and TRBJ2-2; 9 bases are a match to TRBD2. This receptor was taken from a woman aged 60-75 years with urothelial cancer. The CDR3 is CASSREAGGNTGELFF. The CDR3 region has the DNA TGTGCCAGCAGTCGCGAAGCGGGGGGGAACACCGGGGAGCTGTTTTTT.